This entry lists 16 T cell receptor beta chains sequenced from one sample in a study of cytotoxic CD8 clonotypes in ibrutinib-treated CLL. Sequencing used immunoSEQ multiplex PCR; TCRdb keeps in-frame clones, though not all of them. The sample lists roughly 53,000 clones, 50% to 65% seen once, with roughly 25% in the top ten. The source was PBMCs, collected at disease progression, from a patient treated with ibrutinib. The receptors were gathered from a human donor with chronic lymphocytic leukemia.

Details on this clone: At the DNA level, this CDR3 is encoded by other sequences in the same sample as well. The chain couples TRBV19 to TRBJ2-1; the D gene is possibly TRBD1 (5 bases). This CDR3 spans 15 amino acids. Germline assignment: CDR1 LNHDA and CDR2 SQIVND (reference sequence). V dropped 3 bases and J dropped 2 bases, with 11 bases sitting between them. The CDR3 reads CASSIDSFPYNEQFF. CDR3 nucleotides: TGTGCCAGTAGTATCGACAGCTTCCCCTACAATGAGCAGTTCTTC.

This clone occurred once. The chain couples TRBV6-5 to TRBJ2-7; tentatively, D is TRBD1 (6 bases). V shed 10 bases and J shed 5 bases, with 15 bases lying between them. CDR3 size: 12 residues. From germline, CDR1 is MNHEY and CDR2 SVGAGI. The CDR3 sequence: CATLWTADEQYF. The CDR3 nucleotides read TGTGCCACCTTATGGACAGCGGACGAGCAGTACTTC.

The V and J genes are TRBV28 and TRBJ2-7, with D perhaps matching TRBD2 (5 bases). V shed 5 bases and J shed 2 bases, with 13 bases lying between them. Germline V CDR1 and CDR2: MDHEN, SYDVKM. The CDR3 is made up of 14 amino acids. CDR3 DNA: TGTGCCAGCAGTCGAAGCGGCAATCCCTACGAGCAGTACTTC. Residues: CASSRSGNPYEQYF.

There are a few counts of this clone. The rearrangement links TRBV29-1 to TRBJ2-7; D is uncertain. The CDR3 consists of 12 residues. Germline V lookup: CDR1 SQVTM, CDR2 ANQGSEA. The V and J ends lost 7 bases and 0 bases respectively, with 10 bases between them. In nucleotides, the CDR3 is TGCAGCGCCTGCGCCTCCTCCTACGAGCAGTACTTC. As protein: CSACASSYEQYF.

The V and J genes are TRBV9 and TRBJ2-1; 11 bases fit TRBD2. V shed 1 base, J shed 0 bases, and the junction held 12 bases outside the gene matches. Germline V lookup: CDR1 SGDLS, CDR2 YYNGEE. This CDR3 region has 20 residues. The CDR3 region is CASSVSLGLADTSSYNEQFF. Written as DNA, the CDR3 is TGTGCCAGCAGCGTATCCTTGGGACTAGCGGACACCAGCTCCTACAATGAGCAGTTCTTC.

CDR3 protein: CASSEFGFPSYYGYTF. Here the CDR3 DNA reads TGTGCCAGCAGTGAATTTGGCTTTCCATCGTATTATGGCTACACCTTC. This chain links TRBV25-1 with TRBJ1-2; D uncertain. The CDR3 loop spans 16 amino acids. V lost 1 base to trimming and J lost 5 bases, with 17 bases between them. Germline CDR1 is MGHDK and CDR2 is SYGVNS.

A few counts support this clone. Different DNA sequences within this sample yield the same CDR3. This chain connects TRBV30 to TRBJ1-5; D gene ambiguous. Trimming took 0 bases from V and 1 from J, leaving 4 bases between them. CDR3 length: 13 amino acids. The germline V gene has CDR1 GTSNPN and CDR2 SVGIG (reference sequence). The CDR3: CAWSVGSNQPQHF. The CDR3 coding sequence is TGTGCCTGGAGTGTAGGGAGCAATCAGCCCCAGCATTTT.

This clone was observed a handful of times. CDR3 protein: CASSFSGNYGYTF. CDR3 nucleotide sequence: TGTGCCAGCAGCTTTTCGGGGAACTATGGCTACACCTTC. This rearrangement joins TRBV7-9 to TRBJ1-2; the D is unclear. V lost 3 bases to trimming and J lost 2 bases, with 7 bases between them. Germline CDR1 is SEHNR and CDR2 is FQNEAQ (reference sequence). The CDR3 totals 13 residues.

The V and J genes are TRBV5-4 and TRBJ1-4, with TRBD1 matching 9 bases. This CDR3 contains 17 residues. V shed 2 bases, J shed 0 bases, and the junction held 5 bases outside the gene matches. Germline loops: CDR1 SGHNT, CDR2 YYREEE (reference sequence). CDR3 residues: CASSFKQGASTNEKLFF. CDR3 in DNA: TGTGCCAGCAGCTTTAAACAGGGGGCGTCAACTAATGAAAAACTGTTTTTT.

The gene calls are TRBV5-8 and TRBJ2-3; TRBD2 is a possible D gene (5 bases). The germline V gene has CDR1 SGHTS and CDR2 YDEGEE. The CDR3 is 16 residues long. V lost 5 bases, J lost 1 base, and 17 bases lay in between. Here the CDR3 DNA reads TGTGCCAGCAGTCGAGGACTGGCATTGGGCACAGATACGCAGTATTTT. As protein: CASSRGLALGTDTQYF.

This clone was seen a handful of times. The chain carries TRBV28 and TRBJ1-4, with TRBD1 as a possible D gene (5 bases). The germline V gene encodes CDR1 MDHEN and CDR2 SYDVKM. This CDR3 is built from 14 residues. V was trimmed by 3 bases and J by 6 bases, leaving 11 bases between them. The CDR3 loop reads CASSLARVDEKLFF. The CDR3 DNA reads TGTGCCAGCAGTTTGGCCAGGGTCGATGAAAAACTGTTTTTT.

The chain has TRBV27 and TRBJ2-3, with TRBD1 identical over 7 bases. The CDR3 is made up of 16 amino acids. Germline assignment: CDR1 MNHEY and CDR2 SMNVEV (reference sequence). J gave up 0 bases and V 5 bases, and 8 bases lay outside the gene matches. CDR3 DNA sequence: TGTGCCAGCAGTCCCTTGGGACAGTCAAGCACAGATACGCAGTATTTT. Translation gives CASSPLGQSSTDTQYF.

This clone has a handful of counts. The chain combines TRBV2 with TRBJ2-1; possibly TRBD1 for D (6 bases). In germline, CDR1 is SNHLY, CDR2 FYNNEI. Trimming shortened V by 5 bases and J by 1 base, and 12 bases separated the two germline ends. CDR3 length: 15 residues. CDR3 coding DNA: TGTGCCAGCAGTCTACAGGGTCTATCCTACAATGAGCAGTTCTTC. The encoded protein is CASSLQGLSYNEQFF.

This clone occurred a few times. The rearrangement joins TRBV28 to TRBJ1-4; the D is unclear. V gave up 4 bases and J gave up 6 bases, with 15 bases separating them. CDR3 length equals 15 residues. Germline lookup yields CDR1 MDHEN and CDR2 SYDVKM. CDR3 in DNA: TGTGCCAGCAGTTCCGAGGCCGGGAACGATGAAAAACTGTTTTTT. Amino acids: CASSSEAGNDEKLFF. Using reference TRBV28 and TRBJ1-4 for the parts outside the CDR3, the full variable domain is DVKVTQSSRYLVKRTGEKVFLECVQDMDHENMFWYRQDPGLGLRLIYFSYDVKMKEKGDIPEGYSVSREKKERFSLILESASTNQTSMYLCASSSEAGNDEKLFFGSGTQLSVL.

DNA of the CDR3: TGCGCCAGCAGCTTGGCAGGGGTGAACGAGCAGTACTTC. This encodes CASSLAGVNEQYF. The chain uses TRBV5-1 and TRBJ2-7, with D possibly matching TRBD1 (6 bases). V was trimmed by 0 bases and J by 5 bases, leaving 9 bases between them. The CDR3 covers 13 residues. Looked up from germline, CDR1 is SGHRS and CDR2 is YFSETQ.

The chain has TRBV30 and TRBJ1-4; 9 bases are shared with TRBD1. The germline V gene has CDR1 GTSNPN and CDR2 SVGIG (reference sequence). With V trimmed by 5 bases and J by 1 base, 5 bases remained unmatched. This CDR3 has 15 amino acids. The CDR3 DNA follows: TGTGCCTGGGGGACAGGGCTTGGAACTAATGAAAAACTGTTTTTT. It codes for CAWGTGLGTNEKLFF.